The clone carrying this T cell receptor (beta chain) was picked up a small number of times. Its target is unknown. Unique molecular identifiers were carried by the TCR beta cDNA libraries. Input amounts of roughly 0.85 to 10 million T cells were used. These gave roughly 500,000 cDNA molecules, so each molecule approximated one T cell. TCRdb used MiXCR to reprocess the PCR reads, holding one entry per CDR3 protein. Of around 700,000 distinct CDR3 sequences listed, around 64% are singletons. This record belongs to a study of post-analysis software for immune sequencing data. Trimming left V 6 bases short and J 4 bases short, with 16 bases between. The CDR3 runs to 15 residues. Germline lookup yields CDR1 MNHEY and CDR2 SVGAGI. Findings and limits, study-wide: A handful of TRBV segments occurring more often in patients than controls included TRBV5-6, TRBV5-1 and TRBV20-1.

The chain uses TRBV6-5 and TRBJ2-1, with D perhaps given as TRBD1 or TRBD2 (5 bases each). The sequence was collected from a girl aged 2-10 years with multiple sclerosis. The sequenced sample was blood. CDR3 residues: CASSSEGPWYNEQFF. The CDR3 region has the DNA TGTGCCAGCAGCTCCGAGGGGCCCTGGTACAATGAGCAGTTCTTC.